A selection of T cell receptor beta chains follows, all from one sample in a study of glioma-infiltrating T cells after dendritic cell vaccination. Sequenced by immunoSEQ multiplex PCR; TCRdb stores in-frame clones only, minus some. The table includes tens of thousands of clones, about 80% detected once. The material sequenced was blood, taken before dendritic cell vaccination. All receptors come from a human donor with glioblastoma. Each CDR3 is given with its conserved first and last residue. D genes are given only for firm matches. Where a row states a size, it is once, few, many or the class of an expanded clone; other rows omit it.

V gene	CDR3 length	D gene	J gene	clone size	CDR3 DNA	CDR3 protein
TRBV19	13	TRBD1	TRBJ1-2	.	TGTGCCAGTGGCCGGACAGGGGGTAATGGCTACACCTTC	CASGRTGGNGYTF
TRBV19	13	TRBD1	TRBJ1-2	once	TGTGCCAGTAGTAACAGGGGGCCGTATGGCTACACCTTC	CASSNRGPYGYTF
TRBV4-1	13	.	TRBJ2-1	.	TGCGCCAGCAGCCAACACCCCGAGATTGAGCAGTTCTTC	CASSQHPEIEQFF
TRBV7-9	17	TRBD1	TRBJ1-5	once	TGTGCCAGCAGCCGCTGGAAGACAGGGATTAACAATCAGCCCCAGCATTTT	CASSRWKTGINNQPQHF
TRBV10-3	11	.	TRBJ2-1	.	TGTGCCATCAGTGCCGGGTTCGAGCAGTTCTTC	CAISAGFEQFF
TRBV6-5	15	.	TRBJ1-2	.	TGTGCCAGCAGACCTAGGCCCGACAGAACCTATGGCTACACCTTC	CASRPRPDRTYGYTF
TRBV5-4	17	TRBD1	TRBJ2-5	.	TGTGCCAGCAGCTCGGGGAGCCGTTGGGACAGCCAAGAGACCCAGTACTTC	CASSSGSRWDSQETQYF
TRBV25-1	15	.	TRBJ2-2	.	TGTGCCAGCAGTGGGGTAAACAGGGCTGCCGGGGAGCTGTTTTTT	CASSGVNRAAGELFF
TRBV29-1	11	.	TRBJ2-3	.	TGCAGCGTTGGGGCAGGGAATACGCAGTATTTT	CSVGAGNTQYF
TRBV14	18	.	TRBJ1-5	.	TGTGCCAGCAGCCAAGCAGCTTCCAACAGGGAGATTATTCAGCCCCAGCATTTT	CASSQAASNREIIQPQHF
TRBV13	15	.	TRBJ1-3	.	TGTGCCAGCAGCCGCGGTAACAGGGAGCGAAACACCATATATTTT	CASSRGNRERNTIYF
TRBV6-4	16	TRBD2	TRBJ2-7	.	TGTGCCAGCAGCTCAACCCCGACTAGCGGGGGCTACGAGCAGTACTTC	CASSSTPTSGGYEQYF
TRBV18	22	.	TRBJ2-1	.	TGTGCCAGCTCACCACCCACAGGCCCCGGGACTTGGGCCAAAAGCTCCTACAATGAGCAGTTCTTC	CASSPPTGPGTWAKSSYNEQFF
TRBV6-5	14	.	TRBJ1-2	.	TGTGCCAGCAGTTACTCCGGCAGGAACTATGGCTACACCTTC	CASSYSGRNYGYTF
TRBV19	14	.	TRBJ2-6	.	TGTGCCAGTAGTATCTTGTTTGGGGCCAACGTCCTGACTTTC	CASSILFGANVLTF
TRBV2	14	.	TRBJ2-5	.	TGTGCCAGCAGTGGATTTACTAGCATTGAGACCCAGTACTTC	CASSGFTSIETQYF
TRBV7-8	17	.	TRBJ1-1	.	TGTGCCAGCAGCTCAAAGACATACAGGGCCGTGAACACTGAAGCTTTCTTT	CASSSKTYRAVNTEAFF
TRBV15	17	.	TRBJ2-2	.	TGTGCCACCAGCAGAGCGGTCGGGGAGATTTACACCGGGGAGCTGTTTTTT	CATSRAVGEIYTGELFF
TRBV6-1	15	.	TRBJ1-4	.	TGTGCCAGCAAGAGACAATTTGCAACTAATGAAAAACTGTTTTTT	CASKRQFATNEKLFF
TRBV2	14	.	TRBJ1-1	.	TGTGCCAGCATTAGAGGCCATTCGAACACTGAAGCTTTCTTT	CASIRGHSNTEAFF
TRBV6-5	16	.	TRBJ2-1	.	TGTGCCAGCAGTTACTCGAGAATAAGGGGCTGGGTTGGGCAGTTCTTC	CASSYSRIRGWVGQFF
TRBV5-1	15	.	TRBJ2-2	few	TGCGCCAGCAGCCGAGCGGAGAAGAACACCGGGGAGCTGTTTTTT	CASSRAEKNTGELFF
TRBV5-1	18	.	TRBJ1-6	.	TGCGCCAGCAGCTTGGATCCAGGGGCAGGGCTAAGTAATTCACCCCTCCACTTT	CASSLDPGAGLSNSPLHF
TRBV5-4	15	TRBD1	TRBJ2-2	.	TGTGCCAGCAACTTACAGGGGGATTATGCCGGGGAGCTGTTTTTT	CASNLQGDYAGELFF
TRBV5-6	12	TRBD2	TRBJ2-5	.	TGTGCCAGCAGCAGACTGGGACTAGCATTGAACTTC	CASSRLGLALNF
TRBV7-9	18	TRBD1	TRBJ1-2	once	TGTGCCAGCAGCTTAGCGGGAACAGGGGGTCCCACTAACTATGGCTACACCTTC	CASSLAGTGGPTNYGYTF
TRBV13	15	TRBD1	TRBJ2-7	.	TGTGCCAGCAGCCCCGGACAGGTGAGGTCCTACGAGCAGTACTTC	CASSPGQVRSYEQYF
TRBV30	14	.	TRBJ1-1	.	TGTGCCTGGAGCAGGGCCCTTTTGAACACTGAAGCTTTCTTT	CAWSRALLNTEAFF
TRBV9	13	.	TRBJ2-2	once	TGTGCCAGCAGTCCCGGGTACCCCGGGGAGCTGTTTTTT	CASSPGYPGELFF
TRBV5-6	16	TRBD1	TRBJ2-2	.	TGTGCCAGCAGCCCCAGCCTGACAGGGTGGGCCGGGGAGCTGTTTTTT	CASSPSLTGWAGELFF
TRBV29-1	11	.	TRBJ1-2	.	TGCAGCGTTGAAAGTCAGGATGGCTACACCTTC	CSVESQDGYTF
TRBV5-1	15	.	TRBJ2-7	.	TGCGCCAGCAGCTTGGATAATGGACAGACCTACGAGCAGTACTTC	CASSLDNGQTYEQYF
TRBV6-5	13	.	TRBJ2-3	.	TGTGCCAGCAACCCACAGGGTACAGATACGCAGTATTTT	CASNPQGTDTQYF